A single sample is the source of the 22 T cell receptor beta chains below, sequenced in a study of control samples from healthy donors and cancer patients. Only in-frame clones appear in the TCRdb table, and some are missing; sequencing was by immunoSEQ multiplex PCR. The table lists over 85,000 clones, just over 90% of them singletons. Sequenced material: blood. Source of these receptors: a woman aged 25 to 39 in good health.

DNA of the CDR3: TGTGCCAGCACCACCGTCGGGGCCAACGTCCTGACTTTC. Its protein product is CASTTVGANVLTF. V usage is TRBV3-1 (or the pseudogene TRBV3-2) and J usage is TRBJ2-6; D unclear. The CDR3 consists of 13 residues. Germline V CDR1 and CDR2: LGHDT, YNNKEL (reference sequence). Between the trimmed V and J ends, which lost 7 bases and 4 bases, there was a span of 8 bases.

The V and J genes are TRBV7-8 and TRBJ2-7, with no clear D. Per germline, CDR1 SGHVS and CDR2 FQNEAQ. Trimming left V 1 base short and J 5 bases short, with 12 bases between. The CDR3 consists of 14 residues. DNA for the CDR3: TGTGCCAGCAGCTTAGACCCAGGTTCCCACGAGCAGTACTTC. Translated: CASSLDPGSHEQYF.

V and J are TRBV27 and TRBJ2-7; 8 bases are a match to TRBD1. Germline loops: CDR1 MNHEY, CDR2 SMNVEV (reference sequence). Unmatched junction bases numbered 12, after V lost 6 bases and J lost 2 bases. This CDR3 has 16 residues. The CDR3 loop reads CASSSPDRGRTYEQYF. The CDR3, as DNA: TGTGCCAGCAGCTCCCCAGACAGGGGTCGAACCTACGAGCAGTACTTC.

The V and J genes are TRBV5-4 and TRBJ1-2, with a possible D match to TRBD1 (6 bases). The ends were cut back, 4 bases at V and 7 bases at J, with 17 bases in the middle. Germline V gene lookup returns CDR1 SGHNT and CDR2 YYREEE (reference sequence). There are 14 residues in the CDR3. The CDR3, as DNA: TGTGCCAGCAGCCTGGACAGACTTCGGGCTGGCTACACCTTC. Translated, it gives CASSLDRLRAGYTF.

J is TRBJ2-7 and V is TRBV5-1; TRBD2 might be the D (5 bases). Trimming stripped 3 bases from V and 2 bases from J, with 12 bases between. The CDR3 is 14 amino acids. Germline assignment: CDR1 SGHRS and CDR2 YFSETQ. The CDR3 region is CASSWSEGTYEQYF. The DNA for the CDR3 is TGCGCCAGCAGCTGGAGCGAGGGAACCTACGAGCAGTACTTC.

This chain links TRBV28 with TRBJ1-6; no clear D gene. Trimming stripped 4 bases from V and 0 bases from J, with 7 bases between. The CDR3 has 15 amino acids. The germline V gene has CDR1 MDHEN and CDR2 SYDVKM. CDR3 bases: TGTGCCAGCAGTTATCAGAGCTCCTATAATTCACCCCTCCACTTT. Protein: CASSYQSSYNSPLHF.

The chain is built from TRBV6-5 and TRBJ1-4, with 7 bases identical to TRBD1. The germline gives CDR1 MNHEY, CDR2 SVGAGI. This CDR3 contains 14 residues. Losses at the gene ends were 6 bases for V and 6 bases for J; bases not matched to a gene: 7. For the CDR3, the DNA is TGTGCCAGCAGCAAGGGGGCGGTGGATGAAAAACTGTTTTTT. Amino acids: CASSKGAVDEKLFF.

This clone was found once. This chain uses TRBV6-6 with TRBJ2-2; D is uncertain. CDR1 and CDR2 from the germline V gene are MNHNY and SVGAGI (reference sequence). V was cut by 10 bases and J by 0 bases, with 3 bases left in between. This CDR3 spans 11 amino acids. This CDR3 reads CATANTGELFF. CDR3 DNA: TGTGCCACCGCGAACACCGGGGAGCTGTTTTTT.

The chain recombines TRBV15 with TRBJ1-4; the D is unclear. The CDR3 length is 16 residues. The germline V gene encodes CDR1 LNHNV and CDR2 YYDKDF (reference sequence). V gave up 3 bases and J gave up 10 bases, with 21 bases separating them. CDR3 nucleotides: TGTGCCACCAGCAGGGTTCCCCAGGACGTCGAACCAAAACTGTTTTTT. Translating it yields CATSRVPQDVEPKLFF.

V is TRBV28 and J is TRBJ1-2; no definite D call. Trimming pared 2 bases from V and 10 bases from J, leaving 14 bases between. This CDR3 comprises 13 residues. CDR1 MDHEN and CDR2 SYDVKM come from the germline V gene. In DNA, the CDR3 is TGTGCCAGCAGTTTAGGGCAGGTGCCTCACTACACCTTC. Translating it yields CASSLGQVPHYTF.

The chain employs TRBV27 and TRBJ2-1; unclear D gene. This CDR3 has 13 residues. Germline assignment: CDR1 MNHEY and CDR2 SMNVEV (reference sequence). V was clipped by 3 bases and J by 9 bases, with 12 bases between them. The CDR3 nucleotides read TGTGCCAGCAGTTTGTCCCCTAGAGTTGAGCAGTTCTTC. It encodes CASSLSPRVEQFF.

The rearrangement uses TRBV16 and TRBJ2-7; D is unclear. CDR3 size: 12 residues. Germline V gene lookup returns CDR1 KGHSY and CDR2 FQNENV. Trimming stripped 4 bases from V and 0 bases from J, with 4 bases between. CDR3 in DNA: TGTGCCAGCAGCCTCGGCTCCTACGAGCAGTACTTC. Its protein is CASSLGSYEQYF.

This chain joins TRBV27 and TRBJ2-3; 11 nucleotides match TRBD2. The CDR3 runs 20 residues. J gave up 0 bases and V 6 bases, and 17 bases lay outside the gene matches. CDR1 and CDR2 (germline): MNHEY, SMNVEV (reference sequence). CDR3 in amino acids: CASSILLAGGSRFSTDTQYF. As DNA, the CDR3 is TGTGCCAGCAGCATCCTGCTAGCGGGGGGCAGCCGGTTTAGCACAGATACGCAGTATTTT.

The genes are TRBV3-1 (or the pseudogene TRBV3-2) and TRBJ1-4; D gene unclear. Trimming took 2 bases from V and 8 from J, leaving 15 bases between them. The CDR3 has 15 residues. Germline lookup yields CDR1 LGHDT and CDR2 YNNKEL (reference sequence). In nucleotides, the CDR3 is TGTGCCAGCAGCCAATTGCCCCAAATGGGGGAAAAACTGTTTTTT. Its protein is CASSQLPQMGEKLFF.

The rearrangement links TRBV5-6 to TRBJ2-5, with D uncertain. Germline V gives CDR1 SGHDT, CDR2 YYEEEE. Trimming left V 1 base short and J 0 bases short, with 4 bases between. The CDR3 contains 13 residues. The CDR3 here is CASSLFNQETQYF. The CDR3 bases are TGTGCCAGCAGCTTGTTTAACCAAGAGACCCAGTACTTC.

The chain couples TRBV18 to TRBJ1-4; unclear D gene. The CDR3 is made up of 13 amino acids. The V gene lost 3 bases and the J gene lost 8 bases, with 10 bases spanning the gap. CDR1 KGHSH and CDR2 LQKENI come from the germline V gene. The CDR3 reads CASSPRAREKLFF. The CDR3 nucleotides read TGTGCCAGCTCACCCCGGGCACGCGAAAAACTGTTTTTT.

This rearrangement joins TRBV10-1 to TRBJ2-3; D is tentatively TRBD1 or TRBD2 (5 bases each). The CDR3 runs 16 residues. Trimming removed 0 bases from V and 3 bases from J, with 13 bases in between. Germline loops: CDR1 WNHNN, CDR2 SYGVQD (reference sequence). CDR3 DNA: TGCGCCAGCAGTGAGTCGGGGGATACCCTGACAGATACGCAGTATTTT. Translating gives CASSESGDTLTDTQYF.

This clone was picked up one time. This chain uses TRBV19 with TRBJ1-5, with D perhaps TRBD1 (5 bases). Germline CDR1 and CDR2: LNHDA and SQIVND (reference sequence). The CDR3 is 15 amino acids. Deletions cut 3 bases from V and 3 bases from J, with 12 bases between. This CDR3 reads CASSIGGGNNQPQHF. CDR3 sequence (DNA): TGTGCCAGTAGTATTGGGGGAGGGAACAATCAGCCCCAGCATTTT.

The V gene is TRBV4-2, the J gene TRBJ2-3, with 9 nucleotides matching TRBD2. The CDR3 has 18 amino acids. Germline assignment: CDR1 LGHNA and CDR2 YNFKEQ. Trimming cost V 0 bases and J 3 bases; bases outside gene matches: 10. CDR3 region: CASSQEFRGRAGTDTQYF. The DNA of the CDR3 is TGTGCCAGCAGCCAAGAATTTCGCGGGAGGGCCGGGACAGATACGCAGTATTTT.

This clone was counted only a few times. J is TRBJ2-7 and V is TRBV15; D gene unclear. The V and J ends lost 1 base and 2 bases respectively, with 18 bases between them. The CDR3 is 17 residues long. The germline gives CDR1 LNHNV, CDR2 YYDKDF (reference sequence). The CDR3 loop is CATSRVEAPTIPYEQYF. The CDR3 DNA reads as TGTGCCACCAGCAGAGTTGAGGCGCCCACGATCCCCTACGAGCAGTACTTC.

The gene calls are TRBV5-5 and TRBJ1-6; D not certain. Per the germline V gene, CDR1 is SGHKS and CDR2 is YYEKEE (reference sequence). V was cut by 5 bases and J by 7 bases, with 10 bases left in between. CDR3 length equals 13 residues. DNA for the CDR3: TGTGCCAGCAGGTTCCCGGGCAATTCACCCCTCCACTTT. Protein sequence: CASRFPGNSPLHF.

The chain combines TRBV14 with TRBJ2-4; D might be TRBD2 (5 bases). Trimming took off 9 bases at V and 7 bases at J, with 19 bases between the two ends. This CDR3 region has 14 residues. Germline values: CDR1 SGHDN, CDR2 FVKESK. For the CDR3, the DNA is TGTGCCAGGCCCCGAGAGGGCCACTTGAACATTCAGTACTTC. Its translation is CARPREGHLNIQYF.